The clone carrying this TCR beta chain was seen a single time. Clones were read by immunoSEQ multiplex PCR, and TCRdb kept only the in-frame ones, dropping some. The table lists 80,000 to 100,000 clones, about 88% of them singletons, with approximately 5.8% in the top ten. These data come from a study of cytomegalovirus exposure and HLA in healthy donors. CDR3 length: 16 amino acids. The germline V gene has CDR1 SGHNT and CDR2 YYREEE (reference sequence). The trim removed 0 bases at V and 7 bases at J, leaving 12 bases unmatched. The chain links TRBV5-4 to TRBJ1-1; 7 bases are a match to TRBD1. The TCR originated in a man aged 18 to 29 in good health and CMV-seropositive. Material: PBMCs. The CDR3 DNA reads as TGTGCCAGCAGCTTGGGTGGAGGGGGCGTTTTTGTTGAAGCTTTCTTT. Its protein is CASSLGGGGVFVEAFF.